Shown below are 16 T cell receptor beta chains from a single sample sequenced in a study of T cell responses to AZD1222 COVID-19 vaccine. The protocol was immunoSEQ multiplex PCR, while the TCRdb copy is restricted to in-frame clones and leaves out a portion. The sample contains around 100,000 clones, 70% to 90% of which appear only once. Sequenced here: peripheral blood, sampled on day 0 of AZD1222 vaccination. These receptors were obtained from an adult in good health.

This chain connects TRBV11-2 to TRBJ2-7; D remains ambiguous. Germline CDR1 is SGHAT and CDR2 is FQNNGV. This CDR3 comprises 14 residues. Trimming took 5 bases from V and 2 from J, leaving 13 bases between them. The CDR3 is CASSLDGTTYEQYF. Written as DNA, the CDR3 is TGTGCCAGCAGCCTGGACGGAACAACCTACGAGCAGTACTTC.

This clone was found once. The rearrangement joins TRBV7-9 to TRBJ1-1, with 7 bases fitting TRBD1. This CDR3 contains 10 residues. The V gene's germline CDR1 is SEHNR and CDR2 FQNEAQ (reference sequence). Losses at the gene ends were 6 bases for V and 8 bases for J; bases not matched to a gene: 0. The CDR3 spells CASRQGEAFF. The DNA of the CDR3 is TGTGCCAGCAGACAGGGGGAAGCTTTCTTT.

This clone has only a few counts. The genes are TRBV5-1 and TRBJ2-7, with D possibly matching TRBD1 (6 bases). The CDR3 length is 15 residues. Trimming pared 4 bases from V and 0 bases from J, leaving 14 bases between. Per germline, CDR1 SGHRS and CDR2 YFSETQ. The CDR3 region has the DNA TGCGCCAGCAGCGTCCGGGACACCAGCTCCTACGAGCAGTACTTC. It is translated as CASSVRDTSSYEQYF.

The rearrangement links TRBV29-1 to TRBJ2-3, with D hard to call. The CDR3 has 10 amino acids. The V and J ends lost 7 bases and 1 base respectively, with 3 bases between them. Germline V lookup: CDR1 SQVTM, CDR2 ANQGSEA. CDR3 sequence (DNA): TGCAGCGCCGGCACAGATACGCAGTATTTT. It encodes CSAGTDTQYF.

This clone was found once. The rearrangement links TRBV24-1 to TRBJ1-5, with D tentatively TRBD1 (6 bases). V was trimmed by 5 bases and J by 4 bases, leaving 8 bases between them. Germline V gene data show CDR1 as KGHDR and CDR2 as SFDVKD. This CDR3 region has 13 residues. Here the CDR3 reads CATSGTANQPQHF. DNA of the CDR3: TGTGCCACCAGTGGGACAGCTAATCAGCCCCAGCATTTT.

The chain carries TRBV19 and TRBJ2-7, with 12 bases lining up with TRBD2. The CDR3 runs 15 residues. V shed 6 bases, J shed 3 bases, and the junction held 6 bases outside the gene matches. Germline CDR1 and CDR2: LNHDA and SQIVND (reference sequence). The CDR3 sequence: CASSNSGLAGYEQYF. As DNA, the CDR3 is TGTGCCAGTAGCAACTCGGGACTAGCGGGCTACGAGCAGTACTTC.

The chain has TRBV29-1 and TRBJ2-2; D not resolved. Germline lookup yields CDR1 SQVTM and CDR2 ANQGSEA. The CDR3 extends over 11 amino acids. With 7 bases removed from V and 7 bases from J, the gap between germline ends came to 10 bases. The CDR3 DNA sequence: TGCAGCGGGGTCCAGGTCGGGGAGCTGTTTTTT. This gives the protein CSGVQVGELFF.

This clone was counted once. The rearrangement joins TRBV5-4 to TRBJ1-2; TRBD1 agrees at 9 bases. Germline V CDR1 and CDR2: SGHNT, YYREEE (reference sequence). Trimming took 4 bases from V and 6 from J; bases not matched to a gene: 4. The CDR3 has 13 amino acids. CDR3 loop: CASSTDRGDGYTF. Here the CDR3 DNA reads TGTGCCAGCAGCACGGACAGGGGAGATGGCTACACCTTC.

The chain couples TRBV19 to TRBJ1-4; D is ambiguous. Trimming stripped 4 bases from V and 8 bases from J, with 14 bases between. CDR1 is LNHDA and CDR2 is SQIVND in the germline V gene (reference sequence). This CDR3 spans 14 amino acids. The DNA of the CDR3 is TGTGCCAGTAGTACTCAAGGGTCCCGGGAAAAACTGTTTTTT. Its translation: CASSTQGSREKLFF. Based on the CDR3 plus reference TRBV19 and TRBJ1-4, the full variable domain is DGGITQSPKYLFRKEGQNVTLSCEQNLNHDAMYWYRQDPGQGLRLIYYSQIVNDFQKGDIAEGYSVSREKKESFPLTVTSAQKNPTAFYLCASSTQGSREKLFFGSGTQLSVL.

The chain joins TRBV6-5 to TRBJ2-7; 8 nucleotides match TRBD1. The germline CDR1 and CDR2 sequences are MNHEY and SVGAGI. Trimming removed 4 bases from V and 3 bases from J; junction bases left unmatched: 11. The CDR3 is 16 amino acids. The CDR3 spells CASSSPMTGVIYEQYF. DNA for the CDR3: TGTGCCAGCAGTTCCCCCATGACAGGGGTTATCTACGAGCAGTACTTC.

Worth noting for this clone: Within the sample, other DNA sequences also encode this same CDR3. The chain has TRBV27 and TRBJ2-7, with D uncertain. This CDR3 spans 13 amino acids. The germline V gene encodes CDR1 MNHEY and CDR2 SMNVEV (reference sequence). Trimming removed 3 bases at V and 0 bases at J, with 6 bases between. The CDR3: CASSFRSSYEQYF. The CDR3 DNA reads TGTGCCAGCAGTTTTCGATCCTCCTACGAGCAGTACTTC.

The chain employs TRBV24-1 and TRBJ1-1; 9 positions agree with TRBD1. This CDR3 has 15 residues. Germline CDR1 is KGHDR and CDR2 is SFDVKD. The J segment lost 3 bases and the V segment lost 4 bases, leaving 5 bases of the junction unmatched. CDR3 coding DNA: TGTGCCACCAGTGACCCCAGACAGGGGGACACTGAAGCTTTCTTT. This translates into CATSDPRQGDTEAFF.

The chain couples TRBV5-1 to TRBJ2-7; the match to TRBD2 covers 8 bases. With 3 bases clipped from V and 5 bases from J, the junction kept 7 bases outside the gene matches. CDR1 and CDR2 from the germline V gene are SGHRS and YFSETQ. The CDR3 length is 14 residues. The CDR3 loop reads CASSSGLGSDEQYF. For the CDR3, the DNA is TGCGCCAGCAGCTCGGGACTAGGGTCGGACGAGCAGTACTTC.

This clone has just one count. This chain uses TRBV7-8 with TRBJ1-3; D gene unclear. The CDR3 runs 13 residues. Germline V lookup: CDR1 SGHVS, CDR2 FQNEAQ. V dropped 3 bases and J dropped 0 bases, with 3 bases sitting between them. The CDR3 reads CASSFNSGNTIYF. Here the CDR3 DNA reads TGTGCCAGCAGCTTTAACTCTGGAAACACCATATATTTT.

The chain has TRBV7-3 and TRBJ2-2, with 9 bases lining up with TRBD1. J lost 6 bases, V lost 1 base, and 6 bases had no gene match. Looked up from germline, CDR1 is SGHTA and CDR2 is FQGTGA. The CDR3 has 16 amino acids. The CDR3 coding sequence is TGTGCCAGCAGCTTAAGCCGGACAGGGGATTCCGGGGAGCTGTTTTTT. This encodes CASSLSRTGDSGELFF.

The genes are TRBV5-4 and TRBJ2-1; 8 bases fit TRBD1. From germline, CDR1 is SGHNT and CDR2 YYREEE (reference sequence). CDR3 size: 14 residues. The ends lost 2 bases at V and 6 bases at J; junction bases unmatched: 4. The CDR3 region is CASSLLTGGNEQFF. CDR3 sequence (DNA): TGTGCCAGCAGCTTACTCACAGGGGGCAATGAGCAGTTCTTC.